This T cell receptor beta chain was profiled in a study of technical replicates of blood from several donors. Germline CDR1 SQVTM, CDR2 ANQGSEA. With 5 bases removed from V and 2 bases from J, the gap between germline ends came to 18 bases. The CDR3 contains 15 residues. The protocol was immunoSEQ multiplex PCR, while the TCRdb copy is restricted to in-frame clones and leaves out a portion. The table shows some 70,000 clones, with 95% to 98% occurring only once. This clone has a single count. This clonotype was sampled from a human donor in good health. Sequencing used T cells isolated from PBMCs. The chain carries TRBV29-1 and TRBJ1-2; a weak D match, TRBD1 (5 bases). DNA for the CDR3: TGCAGCGTTAGGGGCCAAAACAGCTTAAACTATGGCTACACCTTC. Amino acids: CSVRGQNSLNYGYTF.